This T cell receptor (beta chain) was documented in a study of beta chain features in type 1 diabetes. This clone has a handful of counts. Antigen: not known. The study's findings and limits: Among patients with Type 1 diabetes, TCRB CDR3s were moderately but significantly shorter in every one of the four CD4+ subsets. Patients with type 1 diabetes carried fewer insertions and had more deletions at their VDJ junctions.

Sequenced material consisted of expressed TCRB transcripts (all of the isolated RNA was reverse transcribed). Naive, central memory and regulatory T cell samples came to a mean of approximately 4 million reads. Profiling relied on immunoSEQ multiplex PCR, and the TCRdb table lists in-frame clones only, not all of them. The table lists 550,000 to 850,000 clones, roughly 12% of them singletons, with roughly 0.022% in the top ten. Germline V lookup: CDR1 MNHEY, CDR2 SMNVEV (reference sequence). V was trimmed by 8 bases and J by 0 bases, leaving 8 bases between them. The CDR3 loop spans 14 amino acids. Material for sequencing was naive CD4+ T cells from blood. The J gene is TRBJ2-6, the V gene TRBV27, with D hard to call. The receptor comes from a man aged 18 to 29 with type 1 diabetes. CDR3: CASSVISGANVLTF. The CDR3 bases are TGTGCCAGCTCGGTCATCTCTGGGGCCAACGTCCTGACTTTC.